One T cell receptor beta chain is described in this entry. Its target is not known. Both 60 Vbeta primers and 13 Jbeta primers went into the PCR. Measured with immunoSEQ multiplex PCR; TCRdb has only the in-frame clones, and not every one. This table holds 110,000 to 150,000 clones, around 77% found once. The entry originates in a study of cytomegalovirus exposure and HLA in healthy donors. For the study at large: Researchers previously reported finding some 110 million unique TCR beta sequences from 170 million or so T cells.

Study outcomes and limitations: Cytomegalovirus status was reportedly diagnosed by the classifier with high sensitivity and specificity. Rarity held for most TCR sequences, but there were some public TCRs that occurred in many donors. In a later analysis, compared with equally common non-associated chains, HLA-associated beta chains were more expanded.

What was sequenced was PBMCs. This sequence was found in a woman in her forties or fifties in good health and CMV-seronegative.

The CDR3 loop is CASSPGASDTEAFF. DNA for the CDR3: TGTGCCAGCAGCCCAGGGGCGAGCGACACTGAAGCTTTCTTT. V and J are TRBV11-3 and TRBJ1-1; D perhaps matches TRBD1 (6 bases). Germline V gives CDR1 SGHNT, CDR2 YENEEA. The CDR3 length is 14 residues. V was pared by 5 bases and J by 3 bases, with 13 bases between. The complete variable domain, with remaining parts taken from reference TRBV11-3 and TRBJ1-1, reads EAGVVQSPRYKIIEKKQPVAFWCNPISGHNTLYWYLQNLGQGPELLIRYENEEAVDDSQLPKDRFSAERLKGVDSTLKIQPAELGDSAVYLCASSPGASDTEAFFGQGTRLTVV.